This T cell receptor (beta chain) stems from a study of human T cells and chemical hapten exposure (dated by TCRdb to the early 2020s). A note on the overall study: For sensitization, 2% DPC in acetone was applied to a roughly 2 cm by roughly 2 cm area of upper inner arm skin. Patients additionally received weekly therapeutic DPC doses to the scalp throughout the roughly 23-week study period. Patch tests used Finn chambers with 0.01% DPC on the upper back, scored after 6 days by International Contact Dermatitis Research Group standards. The mostly female patient cohort included alopecia areata with under or over 50% scalp involvement, alopecia totalis and alopecia universalis. Libraries were pooled for sequencing, and per-sample TCR yields varied mainly because of small differences in library volumes within the pool. In alopecia patients, the study followed how the peripheral blood TCR repertoire changed in vivo over primary and secondary sensitization to diphenylcyclopropenone (DPC), a hapten. Blood was sampled from patients pre-sensitization (week 0) and at 2, 6 and about 24 weeks after DPC sensitization. Twenty-nine alopecia patients provided blood for TCR sequencing at one to four time points (pre-sensitization, 2, 6 and 24 weeks). Here is what the overall study found, with its caveats: No change with DPC sensitization was found in the number of TCRs above 1 in 1000 frequency, and no evidence of global repertoire structure alterations was found. After repeated subsampling, the strength of the expansion versus patch-test correlation and the threshold at which it became significant changed. Expanded TCRs formed significantly more large CDR3 similarity clusters than pre-sensitization or healthy control sets, consistent with antigen-driven responses. All patients had alopecia, a presumed autoimmune disease, so their immune response might differ from that of healthy individuals. A positive correlation was found between the number of PT1 expanded TCRs and patch test score, with significance reached at thresholds 8, 16 and 32 but not 4.

The library was produced with RACE. The reads were generated on a NextSeq 500. Library preparation attached unique molecular identifiers to individual cDNA molecules for quantitative, reproducible TCR counting. For every blood RNA sample, sequencing covered both the TCR alpha and TCR beta chains. The authors' analysis ran thus. The median number of TCRs per sample was 95,638, ranging from about 20,000 to 750,000. The Decombinator software suite was used to annotate the V, J and CDR3 of the TCR reads. For PS versus PT1 abundance plots, all samples were subsampled to the same number of TCRs (28,000). Expanded TCRs were defined as absent before sensitization and observed at least eight times at the 2-week time point. TCRdb passed the public sequencing reads through fastp at Q25 and MiXCR, retaining productive beta sequences. Entries that share a CDR3 protein sequence are merged under the most common genes and DNA. None of the V and J calls come from the authors' own analysis; TCRdb made them. Recorded for this sample are 150,000 to 200,000 distinct CDR3 sequences; just under 30% of them occurred a single time. The ten largest make up just under 3% of the sample.

This specimen's time point label, interpreted: pre-sensitization, week 0. The treatment or condition label here, explained by the study, means: therapeutic diphenylcyclopropenone sensitization with weekly scalp DPC. At every patch-test visit, the blood draw took place before the patch test was put on. Eligible patients were aged 18 to 70, diagnosed with alopecia, deemed suitable for DPC therapy, and excluded if pregnant. Total RNA was extracted from unfractionated whole blood that had been collected in Tempus Blood RNA tubes. The V end gives up 7 bases and the J end 5 bases, leaving 6 bases in the junction not matched to a gene. The CDR3 goes from the cysteine to the phenylalanine over 14 residues. The entry retains the CDR3 DNA only, 42 bases that are in frame from base 1. As encoded in the germline V gene, CDR1 is SNHLY while CDR2 is FYNNEI. There are a few counts of this clonotype. Its antigen remains unidentified. Base qualities are not recorded, but no much larger clone differs from it by a single base.

The starting material was whole blood, obtained in connection with sensitization to the hapten diphenylcyclopropenone (DPC). The sequence joins TRBV2 to TRBJ2-2, with TRBD2 identical over 8 junction bases. The TCR was taken from a woman younger than 45 with alopecia areata. Some clones in this sample may be carry-over from other donors' samples. The base sequence is TGTGCCAGCATACAACTAGCGGAGACCGGGGAGCTGTTTTTT. This gives the protein CASIQLAETGELFF.